This TCR beta chain emerged from a study of cytomegalovirus exposure and HLA in healthy donors. Study outcomes and limitations: Most TCR beta V segments were productive about 90% or about 30% of the time in an earlier analysis. Most TCR sequences proved rare, with some public TCRs found in many donors.

Remarks on this clone: Its specificity is not known.

The CDR3 spans 15 residues. The germline gives CDR1 MGHRA, CDR2 YSYEKL. The J segment lost 4 bases and the V segment lost 8 bases, leaving 14 bases of the junction unmatched. Primers for the PCR totalled 60 Vbeta and 13 Jbeta. Per the original methods: Later, an analysis found 75 million to 100 million unique TCR beta chains, and about 10 million of these were shared. The protocol was immunoSEQ multiplex PCR, while the TCRdb copy is restricted to in-frame clones and leaves out a portion. That table furnishes V, J and clone size, whereas the DNA furnished D and trimming. This listing includes under 200,000 clones.

This TCR was recovered from a man aged 30 to 39 in good health and CMV-seronegative. What was sequenced was PBMCs. The chain links TRBV4-1 to TRBJ2-7; TRBD1 aligns across 7 bases. For the CDR3, the DNA is TGCGCCAGCGGAAGGGGGCACCAACCAATTTACGAGCAGTACTTC. This codes for CASGRGHQPIYEQYF.